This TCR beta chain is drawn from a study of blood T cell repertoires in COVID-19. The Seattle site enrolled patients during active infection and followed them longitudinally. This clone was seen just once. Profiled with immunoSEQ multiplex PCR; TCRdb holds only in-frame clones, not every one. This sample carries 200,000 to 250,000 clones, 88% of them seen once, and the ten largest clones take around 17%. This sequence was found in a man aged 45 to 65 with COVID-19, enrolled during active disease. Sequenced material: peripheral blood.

CDR3 in DNA: TGTGCCAGCAGCTTATTAGCGGGAGGACATACGCAGTATTTT. It is translated as CASSLLAGGHTQYF. The V and J genes are TRBV7-2 and TRBJ2-3, with 10 positions matching TRBD2. The V and J ends lost 2 bases and 7 bases, in that order; junction bases with no gene match: 3. The germline V gene encodes CDR1 SGHTA and CDR2 FQGNSA. This CDR3 is built from 14 residues.